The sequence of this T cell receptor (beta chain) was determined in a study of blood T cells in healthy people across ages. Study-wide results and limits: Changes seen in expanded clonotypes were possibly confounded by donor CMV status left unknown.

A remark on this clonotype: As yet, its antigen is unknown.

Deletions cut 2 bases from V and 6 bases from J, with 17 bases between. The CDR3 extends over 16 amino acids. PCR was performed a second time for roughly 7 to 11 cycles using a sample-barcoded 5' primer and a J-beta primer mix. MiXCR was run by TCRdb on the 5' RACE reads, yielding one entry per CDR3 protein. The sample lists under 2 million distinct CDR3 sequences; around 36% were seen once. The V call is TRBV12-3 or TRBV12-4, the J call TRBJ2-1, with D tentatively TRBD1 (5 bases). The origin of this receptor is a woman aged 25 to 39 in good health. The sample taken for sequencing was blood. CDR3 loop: CASSLLSPDSSNEQFF. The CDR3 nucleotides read TGTGCCAGCAGTTTATTATCCCCTGACAGTTCCAATGAGCAGTTCTTC.